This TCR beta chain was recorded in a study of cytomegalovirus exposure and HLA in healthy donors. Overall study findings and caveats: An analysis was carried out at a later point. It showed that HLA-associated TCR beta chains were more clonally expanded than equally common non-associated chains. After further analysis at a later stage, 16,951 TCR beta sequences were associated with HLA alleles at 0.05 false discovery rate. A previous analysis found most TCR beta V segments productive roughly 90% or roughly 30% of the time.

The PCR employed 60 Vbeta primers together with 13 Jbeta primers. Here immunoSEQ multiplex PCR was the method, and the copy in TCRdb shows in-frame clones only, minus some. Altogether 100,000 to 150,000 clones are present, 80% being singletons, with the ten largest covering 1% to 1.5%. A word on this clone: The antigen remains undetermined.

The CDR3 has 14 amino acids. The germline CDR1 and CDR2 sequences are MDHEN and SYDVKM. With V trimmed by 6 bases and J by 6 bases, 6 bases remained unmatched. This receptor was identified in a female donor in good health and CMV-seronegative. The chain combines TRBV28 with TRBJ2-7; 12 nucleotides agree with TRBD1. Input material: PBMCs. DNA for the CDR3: TGTGCCAGCAGGACCGGGACAGGGGGCATCGAGCAGTACTTC. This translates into CASRTGTGGIEQYF.